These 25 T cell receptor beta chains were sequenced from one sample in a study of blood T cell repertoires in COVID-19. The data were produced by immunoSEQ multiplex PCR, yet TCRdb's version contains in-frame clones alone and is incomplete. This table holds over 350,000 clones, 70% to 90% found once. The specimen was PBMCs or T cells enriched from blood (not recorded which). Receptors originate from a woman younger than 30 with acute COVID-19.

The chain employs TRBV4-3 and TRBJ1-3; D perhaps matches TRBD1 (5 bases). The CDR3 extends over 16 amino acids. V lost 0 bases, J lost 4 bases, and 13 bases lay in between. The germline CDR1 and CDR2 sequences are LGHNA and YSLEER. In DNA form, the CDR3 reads TGCGCCAGCAGCCAAGATACAGCAGGGCGGGGAAACACCATATATTTT. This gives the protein CASSQDTAGRGNTIYF.

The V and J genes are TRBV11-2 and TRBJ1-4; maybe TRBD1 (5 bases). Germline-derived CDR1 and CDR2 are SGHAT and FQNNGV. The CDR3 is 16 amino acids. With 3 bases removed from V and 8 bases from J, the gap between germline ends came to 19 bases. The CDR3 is CASSLLRAREGEKLFF. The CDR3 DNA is TGTGCCAGCAGCTTGTTGAGGGCCAGGGAGGGGGAAAAACTGTTTTTT.

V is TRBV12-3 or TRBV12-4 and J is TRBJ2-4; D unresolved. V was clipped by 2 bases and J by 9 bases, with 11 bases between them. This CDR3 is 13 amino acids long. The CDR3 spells CASSLPLHGIQYF. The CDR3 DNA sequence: TGTGCCAGCAGTTTACCCCTTCACGGCATTCAGTACTTC.

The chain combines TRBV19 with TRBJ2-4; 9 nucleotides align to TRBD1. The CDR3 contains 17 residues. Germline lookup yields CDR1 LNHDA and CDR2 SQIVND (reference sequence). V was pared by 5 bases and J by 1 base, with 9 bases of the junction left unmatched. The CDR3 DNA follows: TGTGCCAGTAGTTTTGGACAGGGGATGATGGCCAAAAACATTCAGTACTTC. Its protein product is CASSFGQGMMAKNIQYF. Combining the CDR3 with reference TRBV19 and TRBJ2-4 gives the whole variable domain DGGITQSPKYLFRKEGQNVTLSCEQNLNHDAMYWYRQDPGQGLRLIYYSQIVNDFQKGDIAEGYSVSREKKESFPLTVTSAQKNPTAFYLCASSFGQGMMAKNIQYFGAGTRLSVL.

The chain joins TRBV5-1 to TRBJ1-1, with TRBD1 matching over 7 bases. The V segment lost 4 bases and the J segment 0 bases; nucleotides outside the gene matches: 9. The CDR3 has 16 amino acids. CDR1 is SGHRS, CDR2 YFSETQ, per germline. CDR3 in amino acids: CASSPRDSGMNTEAFF. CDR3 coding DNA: TGCGCCAGCAGCCCACGGGACAGTGGGATGAACACTGAAGCTTTCTTT.

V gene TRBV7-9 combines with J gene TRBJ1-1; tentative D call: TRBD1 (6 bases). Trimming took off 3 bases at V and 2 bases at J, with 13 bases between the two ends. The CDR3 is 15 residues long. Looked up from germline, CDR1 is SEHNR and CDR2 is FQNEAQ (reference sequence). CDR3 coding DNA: TGTGCCAGCAGCTTCGGGGAGGGGGTCAACACTGAAGCTTTCTTT. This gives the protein CASSFGEGVNTEAFF.

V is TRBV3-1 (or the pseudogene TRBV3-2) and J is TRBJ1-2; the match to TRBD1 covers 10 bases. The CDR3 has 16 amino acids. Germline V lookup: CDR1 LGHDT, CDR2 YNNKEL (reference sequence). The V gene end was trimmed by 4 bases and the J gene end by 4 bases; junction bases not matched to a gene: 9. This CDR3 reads CASSPIDRGRGYGYTF. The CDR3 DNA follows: TGTGCCAGCAGCCCTATCGACAGGGGGCGCGGCTATGGCTACACCTTC.

In nucleotides, the CDR3 is TGTGCCAGCAGCCGGACTGGGCCCGAAACCCAGTACTTC. Amino acids: CASSRTGPETQYF. The V call is TRBV5-6, the J call TRBJ2-5, with a possible D match to TRBD2 (5 bases). The CDR3 has 13 amino acids. From germline, CDR1 is SGHDT and CDR2 YYEEEE. Deletions cut 4 bases from V and 8 bases from J, with 15 bases between. Using reference TRBV5-6 and TRBJ2-5 for the parts outside the CDR3, the full variable domain is DAGVTQSPTHLIKTRGQQVTLRCSPKSGHDTVSWYQQALGQGPQFIFQYYEEEERQRGNFPDRFSGHQFPNYSSELNVNALLLGDSALYLCASSRTGPETQYFGPGTRLLVL.

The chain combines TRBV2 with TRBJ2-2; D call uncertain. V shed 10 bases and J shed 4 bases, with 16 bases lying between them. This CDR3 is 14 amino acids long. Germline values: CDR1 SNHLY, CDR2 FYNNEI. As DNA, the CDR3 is TGTGCCACCTCTTTACTTAGTATCACCGGGGAGCTGTTTTTT. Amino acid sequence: CATSLLSITGELFF.

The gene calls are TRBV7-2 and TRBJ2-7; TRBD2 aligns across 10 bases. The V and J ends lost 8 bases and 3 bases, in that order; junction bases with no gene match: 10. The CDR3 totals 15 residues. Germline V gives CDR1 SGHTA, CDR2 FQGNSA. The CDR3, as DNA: TGTGCCAGCGGAAGCGGGGGGGTCACTCTCTACGAGCAGTACTTC. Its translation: CASGSGGVTLYEQYF.

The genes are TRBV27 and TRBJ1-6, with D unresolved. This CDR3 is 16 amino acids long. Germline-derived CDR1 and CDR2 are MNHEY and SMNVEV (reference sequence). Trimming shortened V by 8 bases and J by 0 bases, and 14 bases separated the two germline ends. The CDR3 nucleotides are TGTGCCAGCCATTCGGCACTAAGCTCCTATAATTCACCCCTCCACTTT. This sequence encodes CASHSALSSYNSPLHF.

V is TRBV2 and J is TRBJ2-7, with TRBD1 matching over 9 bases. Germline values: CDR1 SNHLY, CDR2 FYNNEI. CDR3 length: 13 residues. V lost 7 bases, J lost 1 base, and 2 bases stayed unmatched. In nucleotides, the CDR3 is TGTGCCAGCAAGGGACAGGGATCCTACGAGCAGTACTTC. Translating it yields CASKGQGSYEQYF.

CDR3 in amino acids: CASSLEVGGTSVKREQYF. For the CDR3, the DNA is TGTGCCAGCAGCTTAGAAGTGGGGGGAACATCCGTTAAAAGAGAGCAGTACTTC. V and J are TRBV11-3 and TRBJ2-7, with D possibly matching TRBD2 (6 bases). The CDR3 runs to 18 residues. In germline, CDR1 is SGHNT, CDR2 YENEEA. Trimming removed 0 bases at V and 7 bases at J, with 25 bases between.

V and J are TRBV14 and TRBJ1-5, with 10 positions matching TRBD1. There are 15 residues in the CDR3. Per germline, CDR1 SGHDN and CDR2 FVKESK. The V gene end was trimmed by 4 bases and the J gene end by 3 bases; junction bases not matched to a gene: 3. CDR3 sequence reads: CASSPTGGNNQPQHF. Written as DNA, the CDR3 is TGTGCCAGCAGCCCGACAGGGGGCAACAATCAGCCCCAGCATTTT.

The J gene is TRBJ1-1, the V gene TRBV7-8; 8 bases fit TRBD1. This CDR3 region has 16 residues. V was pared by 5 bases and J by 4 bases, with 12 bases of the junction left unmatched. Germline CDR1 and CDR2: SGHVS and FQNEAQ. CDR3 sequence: CASSQNEYRGSTEAFF. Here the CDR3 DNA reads TGTGCCAGCAGCCAAAACGAGTACAGGGGGAGCACTGAAGCTTTCTTT.

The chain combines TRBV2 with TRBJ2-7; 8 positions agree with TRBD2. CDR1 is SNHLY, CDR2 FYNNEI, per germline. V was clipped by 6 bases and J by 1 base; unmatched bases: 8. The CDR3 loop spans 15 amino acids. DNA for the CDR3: TGTGCCAGCAGCGGTAGGACTAGCATTTCCTACGAGCAGTACTTC. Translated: CASSGRTSISYEQYF.

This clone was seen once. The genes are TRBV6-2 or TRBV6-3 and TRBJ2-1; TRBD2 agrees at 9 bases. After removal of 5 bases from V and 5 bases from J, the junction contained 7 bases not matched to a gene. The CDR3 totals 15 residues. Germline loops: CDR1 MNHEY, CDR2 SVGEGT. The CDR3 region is CASSHDAGGDNEQFF. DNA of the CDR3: TGTGCCAGCAGTCACGATGCGGGAGGGGACAATGAGCAGTTCTTC.

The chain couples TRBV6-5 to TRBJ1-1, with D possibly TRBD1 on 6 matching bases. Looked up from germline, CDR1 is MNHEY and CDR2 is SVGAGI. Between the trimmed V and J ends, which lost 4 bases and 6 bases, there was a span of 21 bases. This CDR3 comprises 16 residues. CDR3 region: CASSSLRIGTSPEAFF. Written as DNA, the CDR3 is TGTGCCAGCAGTTCCCTCCGGATCGGGACATCCCCTGAAGCTTTCTTT.

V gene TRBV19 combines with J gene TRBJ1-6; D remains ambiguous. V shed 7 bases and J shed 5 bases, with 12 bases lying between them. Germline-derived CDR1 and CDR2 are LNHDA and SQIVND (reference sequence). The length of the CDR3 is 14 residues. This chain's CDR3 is CASKEGGDNSPLHF. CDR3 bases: TGTGCCAGTAAGGAGGGAGGCGATAATTCACCCCTCCACTTT.

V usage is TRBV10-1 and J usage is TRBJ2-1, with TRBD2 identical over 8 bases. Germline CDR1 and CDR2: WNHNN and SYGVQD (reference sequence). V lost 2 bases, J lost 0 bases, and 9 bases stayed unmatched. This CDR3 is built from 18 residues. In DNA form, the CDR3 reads TGCGCCAGCAGTGAGGAGGTTAGCGGGAAGAGCTCCTACAATGAGCAGTTCTTC. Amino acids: CASSEEVSGKSSYNEQFF.

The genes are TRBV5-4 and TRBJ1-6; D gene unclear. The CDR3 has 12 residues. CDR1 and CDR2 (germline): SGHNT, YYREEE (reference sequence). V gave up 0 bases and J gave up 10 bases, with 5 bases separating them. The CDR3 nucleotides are TGTGCCAGCAGCTTGGCCGAGTCACCCCTCCACTTT. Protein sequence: CASSLAESPLHF.

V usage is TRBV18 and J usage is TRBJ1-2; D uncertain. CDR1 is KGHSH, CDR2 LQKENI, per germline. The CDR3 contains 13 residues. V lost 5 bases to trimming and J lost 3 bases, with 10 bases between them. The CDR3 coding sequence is TGTGCCAGCTCATTGACCGGGGACTATGGCTACACCTTC. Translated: CASSLTGDYGYTF. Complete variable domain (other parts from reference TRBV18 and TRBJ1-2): NAGVMQNPRHLVRRRGQEARLRCSPMKGHSHVYWYRQLPEEGLKFMVYLQKENIIDESGMPKERFSAEFPKEGPSILRIQQVVRGDSAAYFCASSLTGDYGYTFGSGTRLTVV.

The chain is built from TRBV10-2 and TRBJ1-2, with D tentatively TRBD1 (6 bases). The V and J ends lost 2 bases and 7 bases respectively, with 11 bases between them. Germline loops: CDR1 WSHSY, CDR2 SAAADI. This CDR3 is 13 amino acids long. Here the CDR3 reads CASSEQGTGGYTF. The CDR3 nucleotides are TGCGCCAGCAGTGAGCAGGGGACGGGTGGCTACACCTTC.

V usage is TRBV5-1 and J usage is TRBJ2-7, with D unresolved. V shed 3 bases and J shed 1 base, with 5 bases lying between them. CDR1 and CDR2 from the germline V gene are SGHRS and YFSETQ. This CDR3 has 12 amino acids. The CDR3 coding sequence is TGCGCCAGCAGCTCCGAGTCCTACGAGCAGTACTTC. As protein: CASSSESYEQYF.

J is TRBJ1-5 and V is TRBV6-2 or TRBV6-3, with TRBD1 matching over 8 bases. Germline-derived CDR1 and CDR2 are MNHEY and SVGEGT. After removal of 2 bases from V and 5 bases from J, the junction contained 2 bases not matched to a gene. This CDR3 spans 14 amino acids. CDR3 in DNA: TGTGCCAGCAGTTACATGACAGGGGATCAGCCCCAGCATTTT. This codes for CASSYMTGDQPQHF.